These T cell receptor beta chains were read from a single sample in a study of early T cells in non-severe SARS-CoV-2 infection. MiXCR, run by TCRdb on the 5' RACE reads, gives a single entry per CDR3 protein. The data contain around 67,000 distinct CDR3 sequences, around 10% of them singletons. Sequenced: whole blood. These receptors were taken from an adult who was a healthcare worker with PCR-confirmed SARS-CoV-2 infection or an uninfected control (not recorded which). Each CDR3 is given with its conserved first and last residue. The D gene is left open where the match is weak. Not every row has a clone size; where given, it reads once, few, many or a size class.

v_call: TRBV3-1; j_call: TRBJ2-3; d_call: .; clone_size: .; cdr3_aa: CASSQPSDTDTQYF; cdr3_nt: TGTGCCAGCAGCCAACCCTCAGATACAGATACGCAGTATTTT
v_call: TRBV5-1; j_call: TRBJ2-5; d_call: TRBD2; clone_size: many; cdr3_aa: CASSLALLAGQETQYF; cdr3_nt: TGCGCCAGCAGCTTGGCGCTATTAGCGGGCCAAGAGACCCAGTACTTC
v_call: TRBV30; j_call: TRBJ2-1; d_call: .; clone_size: many; cdr3_aa: CAWYKGRGEQFF; cdr3_nt: TGTGCCTGGTATAAGGGTCGGGGTGAGCAGTTCTTC
v_call: TRBV18; j_call: TRBJ2-7; d_call: TRBD2; clone_size: many; cdr3_aa: CASATSDSYEQYF; cdr3_nt: TGTGCCAGCGCGACTAGCGACTCCTACGAGCAGTACTTC
v_call: TRBV5-1; j_call: TRBJ2-3; d_call: .; clone_size: few; cdr3_aa: CASSLYGGGTDTQYF; cdr3_nt: TGCGCCAGCAGCTTGTATGGGGGCGGCACAGATACGCAGTATTTT
v_call: TRBV6-5; j_call: TRBJ2-5; d_call: TRBD2; clone_size: .; cdr3_aa: CASSNEPTSGAKTQYF; cdr3_nt: TGTGCCAGCAGTAACGAACCGACTAGCGGGGCAAAGACCCAGTACTTC
v_call: TRBV7-9; j_call: TRBJ2-1; d_call: TRBD1; clone_size: few; cdr3_aa: CASSFLGRGNEQFF; cdr3_nt: TGTGCCAGCAGCTTCCTGGGCAGGGGGAATGAGCAGTTCTTC
v_call: TRBV12-3/TRBV12-4; j_call: TRBJ1-3; d_call: TRBD1; clone_size: many; cdr3_aa: CASSFAGQSSGNTIYF; cdr3_nt: TGTGCCAGCAGTTTTGCGGGACAGAGCTCTGGAAACACCATATATTTT
v_call: TRBV12-3/TRBV12-4; j_call: TRBJ2-7; d_call: .; clone_size: few; cdr3_aa: CASTPGGDPREQYF; cdr3_nt: TGTGCCAGCACCCCTGGGGGCGATCCGAGGGAGCAGTACTTC
v_call: TRBV27; j_call: TRBJ1-3; d_call: .; clone_size: many; cdr3_aa: CASSSLAAPISGNTIYF; cdr3_nt: TGTGCCAGCAGTTCCCTAGCAGCCCCGATCTCTGGAAACACCATATATTTT
v_call: TRBV6-5; j_call: TRBJ1-2; d_call: TRBD1; clone_size: .; cdr3_aa: CASSKDRGRLSGYTF; cdr3_nt: TGTGCCAGCAGCAAAGACAGGGGGCGTTTAAGTGGCTACACCTTC
v_call: TRBV7-9; j_call: TRBJ2-5; d_call: TRBD1; clone_size: few; cdr3_aa: CASSPQGETQYF; cdr3_nt: TGTGCCAGCAGTCCACAGGGGGAGACCCAGTACTTC
v_call: TRBV29-1; j_call: TRBJ2-7; d_call: .; clone_size: .; cdr3_aa: CSARVNYEQYF; cdr3_nt: TGCAGCGCTCGGGTCAATTACGAGCAGTACTTC
v_call: TRBV6-1; j_call: TRBJ2-7; d_call: .; clone_size: many; cdr3_aa: CASSEYSYLSYEQYF; cdr3_nt: TGTGCCAGCAGTGAATACAGCTACCTCTCCTACGAGCAGTACTTC
v_call: TRBV12-3/TRBV12-4; j_call: TRBJ2-3; d_call: .; clone_size: .; cdr3_aa: CASSRKGRTATDTQYF; cdr3_nt: TGTGCCAGCAGTCGGAAGGGGCGGACTGCCACAGATACGCAGTATTTT
v_call: TRBV24-1; j_call: TRBJ1-1; d_call: .; clone_size: many; cdr3_aa: CATSDPSQGTEAFF; cdr3_nt: TGTGCCACCAGTGATCCATCTCAAGGAACTGAAGCTTTCTTT
v_call: TRBV29-1; j_call: TRBJ2-3; d_call: .; clone_size: few; cdr3_aa: CSVKEWRGRGTDTQYF; cdr3_nt: TGCAGCGTTAAGGAGTGGCGGGGGCGCGGCACAGATACGCAGTATTTT
v_call: TRBV11-2; j_call: TRBJ2-7; d_call: .; clone_size: .; cdr3_aa: CASRMSNEQYF; cdr3_nt: TGTGCCAGCAGGATGTCTAACGAGCAGTACTTC
v_call: TRBV7-9; j_call: TRBJ2-1; d_call: TRBD1; clone_size: many; cdr3_aa: CASRTAGTGSIEQFF; cdr3_nt: TGTGCCAGCAGGACCGCCGGGACAGGGTCAATTGAGCAGTTCTTC
v_call: TRBV28; j_call: TRBJ2-1; d_call: .; clone_size: .; cdr3_aa: CASSLGGGTTLNNEQFF; cdr3_nt: TGTGCCAGCAGTTTAGGAGGGGGGACTACCCTCAACAATGAGCAGTTCTTC
v_call: TRBV7-2; j_call: TRBJ2-1; d_call: .; clone_size: many; cdr3_aa: CASSLANQAYNEQFF; cdr3_nt: TGTGCCAGCAGCTTAGCGAACCAGGCCTACAATGAGCAGTTCTTC
v_call: TRBV30; j_call: TRBJ1-5; d_call: .; clone_size: many; cdr3_aa: CAWSVQGNQPQHF; cdr3_nt: TGTGCCTGGAGTGTGCAGGGCAATCAGCCCCAGCATTTT
v_call: TRBV12-3/TRBV12-4; j_call: TRBJ1-4; d_call: .; clone_size: .; cdr3_aa: CASRNREGDEKLFF; cdr3_nt: TGTGCCAGCAGGAACAGGGAGGGCGATGAAAAACTGTTTTTT
v_call: TRBV12-3/TRBV12-4; j_call: TRBJ2-5; d_call: TRBD2; clone_size: .; cdr3_aa: CASSSATSGQETQYF; cdr3_nt: TGTGCCAGCAGTTCGGCGACTAGCGGGCAAGAGACCCAGTACTTC
v_call: TRBV30; j_call: TRBJ1-3; d_call: TRBD1; clone_size: many; cdr3_aa: CAWDRGTGNTIYF; cdr3_nt: TGTGCCTGGGACAGGGGGACTGGAAACACCATATATTTT